This TCR beta chain appears in the sequencing data of a study of patients and donors after allogeneic stem cell transplantation. TCRdb processed the RT-PCR reads anew with MiXCR; each CDR3 protein has one entry. The table shows around 17,000 distinct CDR3 sequences, with around a quarter occurring only once. This CDR3 is built from 17 residues. J lost 2 bases, V lost 3 bases, and 10 bases had no gene match. The rearrangement uses TRBV12-3 or TRBV12-4 and TRBJ1-5, with TRBD1 matching over 7 bases. Sequencing was carried out using blood, either unsorted or a sorted T cell fraction (not recorded which). The sequence was collected from a human donor who was either an allogeneic HSCT recipient or a stem cell or donor lymphocyte infusion donor (not recorded which). It is not recorded whose cells these are; they may come from a transplant donor. As DNA, the CDR3 is TGTGCCAGCAGTTTGGGCTTTGGGACAGCGGGCAATCAGCCCCAGCATTTT. Protein: CASSLGFGTAGNQPQHF.